This TCR beta chain is from a study of blood T cell repertoires in COVID-19 (dated by TCRdb to 2019 to 2021). About the investigation overall: The collaborator samples originated in the United States, Italy and Spain and spanned the acute and convalescent phases of COVID-19. The material from the prospective study consisted of cDNA or gDNA derived from T cells, B-cell-depleted T cells, or PBMCs. The dataset comprised deeply sampled blood TCRbeta repertoires from subjects exposed to, actively infected with, or recovered from COVID-19. The repertoires were released in a freely available public database meant as a resource for research on the immune response to SARS-CoV-2. The samples were drawn from the first 160 participants of the ongoing ImmuneRACE study and from 1,200 or so subjects provided by 6 global collaborators. The sample metadata nearly always contained a de-identified subject ID, COVID-19 status, age in years and sex. HLA class I and class II types, where available, came from metadata supplied by the sample provider rather than from assay-based typing. The investigation overall reported the following: How much clinical and demographic metadata was included differed by source and by participant, and the metadata was provided uncurated.

Whole blood was collected in K2EDTA tubes by collaborating institutions according to the institutions' own protocols. For TCRbeta analysis, collaborators shipped samples in one of three forms: frozen whole blood, isolated PBMCs, or DNA extracted from either of those sample types. This clone has a single count. Its target antigen remains unknown. Base qualities are missing; no much larger clone stands one base away. The immunoSEQ Assay, a bias-controlled multiplex PCR, was used to amplify TCRbeta CDR3 regions from genomic DNA. The original pipeline was this. The number of nucleated cells in each sample was estimated from the amplification of reference gene primers within the assay. Sequence reads were collapsed and filtered to measure the absolute abundance of every unique TCRbeta CDR3 rearrangement. For each sample, productive Simpson clonality was calculated by taking the square root of Simpson's diversity index across productive rearrangements. Entries here come from immuneACCESS through TCRdb and include only in-frame sequences with V and J called. Some clones fail to appear in such tables; in the studies checked, an unresolved V gene covers under half of the shortfall, and the cause of the remainder is unknown. V and J calls and clone size are copied from that table; D and trimming were computed from the DNA. The sample includes hundreds of thousands of clones, with 84% observed a single time. Approximately 18% of the sample goes to the ten largest clones.

The receptor was derived from a woman of 80 years or more with active or convalescent COVID-19. Sequencing input: peripheral blood.

The CDR3 corresponds to CAGGPQDYNEQFF. The nucleotide sequence is TGTGCCGGCGGACCACAGGATTACAATGAGCAGTTCTTC. The rearranged chain carries TRBV6-5 and TRBJ2-1; TRBD1 is a possible D gene, resting on 5 matching bases. Counted from cysteine to phenylalanine, this CDR3 has 13 amino acids. Only CDR3 DNA is held: 39 bases, read in frame from base 1. Reading the germline V gene gives CDR1 MNHEY and CDR2 SVGAGI. V loses 11 bases of germline sequence and J loses 4 bases, and the interval between the two ends is 15 bases.